This TCR beta chain was identified in a study of cytomegalovirus exposure and HLA in healthy donors. Study details: The Caucasian-associated ancestry cluster contained roughly four fifths of the approximately 430 genotyped donors. Study-wide results and caveats: Cytomegalovirus status was reportedly diagnosed by the classifier with high sensitivity and specificity. Researchers reportedly found TCR beta sequences accurately predicted most subjects' HLA-A and HLA-B alleles.

CDR1 LNHNV and CDR2 YYDKDF come from the germline V gene (reference sequence). This CDR3 has 15 amino acids. Trimming shortened V by 1 base and J by 7 bases, and 14 bases separated the two germline ends. The PCR ran on 60 Vbeta and 13 Jbeta primers. Profiled with immunoSEQ multiplex PCR; TCRdb holds only in-frame clones, not every one. The table shows under 250,000 clones, with just over 75% occurring only once. About this clone: The target antigen is unknown.

Sequenced material: PBMCs. The TCR comes from a man between 18 and 29 years old in good health and CMV-seronegative. The rearrangement joins TRBV15 to TRBJ1-5, with D maybe TRBD1 (6 bases). The CDR3 region has the DNA TGTGCCACCAGCAGAGTAGGGGGTAGTGGCCAGCCCCAGCATTTT. This gives the protein CATSRVGGSGQPQHF.